These T cell receptor beta chains were read from a single sample in a study of blood T cell repertoires in COVID-19. Using immunoSEQ multiplex PCR, the repertoire was profiled, and TCRdb retains in-frame clones only, with some absent. Counted here are some 130,000 clones, 70% to 85% occurring once; the ten biggest clones make up 11%. The sample consisted of peripheral blood. These receptors all stem from a man between 60 and 70 years old who had recovered from COVID-19. Each CDR3 is given with its conserved first and last residue. A D gene is named only where the DNA matches it firmly. Not every row has a clone size; where given, it reads once, few, many or a size class.

v_gene	d_gene	abundance	j_gene	CDR3nt	CDR3aa
TRBV9	.	.	TRBJ2-2	TGTGCCAGCAGCGTAGCCGGGGGTGTTAACACCGGGGAGCTGTTTTTT	CASSVAGGVNTGELFF
TRBV9	.	.	TRBJ1-6	TGTGCCAGCAGCGTAGGGAGGGGATGGGATTCACCCCTCCACTTT	CASSVGRGWDSPLHF
TRBV5-4	TRBD2	.	TRBJ2-3	TGTGCCAGCAGCTCCGGGAGGGGGAGCACAGATACGCAGTATTTT	CASSSGRGSTDTQYF
TRBV19	.	.	TRBJ1-5	TGTGCCAGTAGTATTGGTAGGCGGGCTAATCAGCCCCAGCATTTT	CASSIGRRANQPQHF
TRBV5-8	TRBD2	.	TRBJ2-7	TGTGCCAGCAGCTTGAGATTTAGCGGGACCTCCTACGAGCAGTACTTC	CASSLRFSGTSYEQYF
TRBV12-3/TRBV12-4	TRBD1	many	TRBJ2-7	TGTGCCAGCAGGGGGACAGGGCAATACGAGCAGTACTTC	CASRGTGQYEQYF
TRBV24-1	.	.	TRBJ1-5	TGTGCCACCTCCGACCGGGGGGATAAGCCCCAGCATTTT	CATSDRGDKPQHF
TRBV18	TRBD1	.	TRBJ2-5	TGTGCCAGCTCACCACCTGAGGGGACAGGGATAAAGACCCAGTACTTC	CASSPPEGTGIKTQYF
TRBV7-6	TRBD1	.	TRBJ1-1	TGTGCCAGCAGCCGAGCGGACAGGGGGAACACTGAAGCTTTCTTT	CASSRADRGNTEAFF
TRBV10-3	TRBD2	.	TRBJ2-3	TGTGCCCCCCAGCTAACTAGCGGTCGGGCTTCCAGCACAGATACGCAGTATTTT	CAPQLTSGRASSTDTQYF
TRBV10-3	.	.	TRBJ2-7	TGTGCCATCAGTGGGAGGGGGGGGTCCACCTACGAGCAGTACTTC	CAISGRGGSTYEQYF
TRBV6-5	.	.	TRBJ2-1	TGTGCCAGCAGTTACGGGCACGGGGTCTACAATGAGCAGTTCTTC	CASSYGHGVYNEQFF
TRBV18	.	.	TRBJ1-1	TGTGCCAGCTCAACGAACCAGGGAGGCTCTGAAGCTTTCTTT	CASSTNQGGSEAFF
TRBV18	TRBD1	.	TRBJ1-2	TGTGCCAGCTCACTTAGCCGGGACAGCTATGGCTACACCTTC	CASSLSRDSYGYTF
TRBV10-3	TRBD2	.	TRBJ2-2	TGTGCCATCAGTACTAGCGGGAAGAACACCGGGGAGCTGTTTTTT	CAISTSGKNTGELFF
TRBV7-6	.	.	TRBJ2-1	TGTGCCAGCAGCTCCATCTGGGGGCCCCCCTCCTACAATGAGCAGTTCTTC	CASSSIWGPPSYNEQFF
TRBV6-5	.	.	TRBJ1-2	TGTGCCAGCAATAGGGGTGAAGGAAACTATGGCTACACCTTC	CASNRGEGNYGYTF
TRBV3-1/TRBV3-2	TRBD2	large	TRBJ2-3	TGTGCCAGCAGCCAAGTAGCGGGAGGGGGTACAGATACGCAGTATTTT	CASSQVAGGGTDTQYF
TRBV28	.	.	TRBJ1-1	TGTGCCAGCAGTTTAGGAGGGATGAACACTGAAGCTTTCTTT	CASSLGGMNTEAFF
TRBV6-2/TRBV6-3	TRBD1	few	TRBJ2-5	TGTGCCAGCAGTTCACCACACAGGGGGATGGAGACCCAGTACTTC	CASSSPHRGMETQYF
TRBV28	TRBD1	once	TRBJ2-1	TGTGCCAGCAGTCAGGGGGCCCGCAATGAGCAGTTCTTC	CASSQGARNEQFF
TRBV7-2	.	.	TRBJ1-5	TGTGCCAGCAGCCCCATTGGCCTGAATCAGCCCCAGCATTTT	CASSPIGLNQPQHF
TRBV30	TRBD1	.	TRBJ1-1	TGTGCCCGGACAGGGATGGGGAACACTGAAGCTTTCTTT	CARTGMGNTEAFF
TRBV9	.	.	TRBJ2-2	TGTGCCAGCAGCGCAACCAAACAGAACACCGGGGAGCTGTTTTTT	CASSATKQNTGELFF
TRBV28	TRBD2	.	TRBJ2-1	TGTGCCAGCAGTTTTAGCGGGGACTCCTACAATGAGCAGTTCTTC	CASSFSGDSYNEQFF
TRBV28	TRBD2	few	TRBJ2-3	TGTGCCAGCAGTCCCTCTAGCGGGAGGGGCACAGATACGCAGTATTTT	CASSPSSGRGTDTQYF
TRBV3-1/TRBV3-2	TRBD1	few	TRBJ1-2	TGTGCCAGCAGATCAGGGGGAGGATATGGCTACACCTTC	CASRSGGGYGYTF
TRBV19	.	few	TRBJ1-5	TGTGCCAGTACCAAGACAGGTTCCGATCAGCCCCAGCATTTT	CASTKTGSDQPQHF
TRBV9	.	once	TRBJ1-4	TGTGCCAGCAGCGTAGTTGGGAGGGGAGGTGAAAAACTGTTTTTT	CASSVVGRGGEKLFF
TRBV12-2	.	.	TRBJ2-3	TGTGCAAGTCGCCGCCCCGGGACAGGGCCAACAGATACGCAGTATTTT	CASRRPGTGPTDTQYF
TRBV5-6	TRBD2	.	TRBJ2-7	TGTGCCAGCAGCCCGGGACTAGCGAACTACGAGCAGTACTTC	CASSPGLANYEQYF
TRBV13	.	.	TRBJ2-7	TGTGCCAGCAGCTCCCAGGGGTTGGGGGAGCAGTACTTC	CASSSQGLGEQYF
TRBV18	.	.	TRBJ2-5	TGTGCCAGCTCAACCTCCGGAGAGGAGACCCAGTACTTC	CASSTSGEETQYF
TRBV19	TRBD1	.	TRBJ1-4	TGTGCCAGTAGTGGGGACAGGGGAAATGAAAAACTGTTTTTT	CASSGDRGNEKLFF
TRBV7-2	TRBD1	few	TRBJ1-2	TGTGCCAGCAGCTCCGGGACAGGGGGCTATGGCTACACCTTC	CASSSGTGGYGYTF
TRBV6-5	TRBD1	.	TRBJ1-6	TGTGCCAGCAGCCGGGACAGTGAAATAGGTTCACCCCTCCACTTT	CASSRDSEIGSPLHF
TRBV6-1	.	.	TRBJ1-2	TGTGCCAGCAGTGAATTTGGGGGGAGATATGGCTACACCTTC	CASSEFGGRYGYTF
TRBV5-1	TRBD1	.	TRBJ2-1	TGCGCCAGCAGCTTCGACAGGGGGTCCTACAATGAGCAGTTCTTC	CASSFDRGSYNEQFF
TRBV5-1	TRBD1	.	TRBJ1-2	TGCGCCAGCAGCCGGGAGGGGGCAGAAGGCTACACCTTC	CASSREGAEGYTF
TRBV10-3	.	.	TRBJ2-6	TGTGCCATCAGTGAGACAGGGCCTGGGGCCAACGTCCTGACTTTC	CAISETGPGANVLTF
TRBV5-5	TRBD1	.	TRBJ1-1	TGTGCCAGCAGTCGGACAGGGGGGAACACTGAAGCTTTCTTT	CASSRTGGNTEAFF
TRBV4-2	TRBD2	few	TRBJ2-3	TGTGCCAGCAGCCTCCAGGGGACTAGCGTGACAGATACGCAGTATTTT	CASSLQGTSVTDTQYF
TRBV28	TRBD2	.	TRBJ2-1	TGTGCCAGCAGCTCCATAGCGGGAGACGTGGATGAGCAGTTCTTC	CASSSIAGDVDEQFF
TRBV3-1/TRBV3-2	TRBD1	.	TRBJ2-4	TGTGCCAGCAGCACCCGAAAAGAGACAGGGCTAGCCAAAAACATTCAGTACTTC	CASSTRKETGLAKNIQYF
TRBV10-3	.	once	TRBJ2-4	TGTGCCATCAGTGATCCCTTGTGGGGGGACATTCAGTACTTC	CAISDPLWGDIQYF